The clone carrying this TCR beta chain was observed a handful of times. What it binds is not known. These data come from a study of T cells after yellow fever vaccination. Study-wide results and limits: Although the secondary response was weaker, it peaked faster, at day 5 versus 15.

Each CDR3 protein is one row after TCRdb ran MiXCR on the 5' RACE reads. The sample lists more than 300,000 distinct CDR3 sequences; around 10% were seen once. Sequencing was performed on CD4+ T cells sorted from PBMCs, taken 45 days after the yellow fever booster vaccination. This TCR was recovered from a man younger than 35 who received the YFV17D yellow fever vaccine.

This chain's CDR3 is CATSEGSNYGYTF. DNA of the CDR3: TGTGCCACCAGTGAAGGGTCTAACTATGGCTACACCTTC. V is TRBV24-1 and J is TRBJ1-2; D unclear. The germline CDR1 and CDR2 sequences are KGHDR and SFDVKD. Trimming took 4 bases from V and 0 from J, leaving 5 bases between them. This CDR3 comprises 13 residues.